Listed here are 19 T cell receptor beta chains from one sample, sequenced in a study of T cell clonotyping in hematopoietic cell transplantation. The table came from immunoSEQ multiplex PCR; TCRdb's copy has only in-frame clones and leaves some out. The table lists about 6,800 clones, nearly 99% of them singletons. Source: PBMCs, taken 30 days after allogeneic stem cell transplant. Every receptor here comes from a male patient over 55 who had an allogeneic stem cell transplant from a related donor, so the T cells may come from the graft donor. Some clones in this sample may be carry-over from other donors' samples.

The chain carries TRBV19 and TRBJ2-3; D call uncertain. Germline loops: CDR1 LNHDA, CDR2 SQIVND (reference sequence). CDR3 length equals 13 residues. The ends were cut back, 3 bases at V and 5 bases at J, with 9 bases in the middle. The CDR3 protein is CASSMSRVDTQYF. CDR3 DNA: TGTGCCAGTAGTATGAGTCGGGTAGATACGCAGTATTTT.

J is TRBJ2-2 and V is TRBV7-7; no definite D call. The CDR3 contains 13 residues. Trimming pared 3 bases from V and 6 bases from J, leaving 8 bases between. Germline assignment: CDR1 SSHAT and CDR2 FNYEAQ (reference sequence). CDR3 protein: CASSFVDAGELFF. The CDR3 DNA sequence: TGTGCCAGCAGCTTTGTCGACGCCGGGGAGCTGTTTTTT.

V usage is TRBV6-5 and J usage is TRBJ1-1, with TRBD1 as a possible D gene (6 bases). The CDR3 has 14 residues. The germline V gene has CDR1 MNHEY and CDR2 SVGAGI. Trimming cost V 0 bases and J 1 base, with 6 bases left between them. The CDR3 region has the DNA TGTGCCAGCAGTTACTCCAGGGGGAACACTGAAGCTTTCTTT. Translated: CASSYSRGNTEAFF.

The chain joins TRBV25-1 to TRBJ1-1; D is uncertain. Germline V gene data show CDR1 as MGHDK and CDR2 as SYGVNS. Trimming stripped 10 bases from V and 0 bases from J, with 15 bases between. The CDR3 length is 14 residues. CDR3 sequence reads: CATIDGEMNTEAFF. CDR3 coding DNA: TGTGCCACCATAGACGGGGAAATGAACACTGAAGCTTTCTTT.

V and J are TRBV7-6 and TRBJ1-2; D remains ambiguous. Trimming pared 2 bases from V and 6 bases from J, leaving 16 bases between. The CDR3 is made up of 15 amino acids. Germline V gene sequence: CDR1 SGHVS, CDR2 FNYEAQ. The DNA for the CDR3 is TGTGCCAGCAGCTTAATTAGTGTCGAGGAGGATGGCTACACCTTC. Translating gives CASSLISVEEDGYTF.

CDR3 protein: CASSLSRDQPQHF. In nucleotides, the CDR3 is TGTGCCAGCAGCTTAAGCCGAGATCAGCCCCAGCATTTT. The chain carries TRBV7-2 and TRBJ1-5; no clear D. V lost 2 bases, J lost 5 bases, and 7 bases lay in between. The CDR3 extends over 13 amino acids. The V gene's germline CDR1 is SGHTA and CDR2 FQGNSA.

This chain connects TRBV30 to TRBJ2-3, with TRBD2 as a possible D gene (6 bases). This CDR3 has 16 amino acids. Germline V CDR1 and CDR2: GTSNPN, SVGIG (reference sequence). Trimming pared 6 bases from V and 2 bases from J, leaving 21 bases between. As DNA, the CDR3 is TGTGCCTGCAAGAGAGGGGCTAGCGCCAACACAGATACGCAGTATTTT. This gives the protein CACKRGASANTDTQYF.

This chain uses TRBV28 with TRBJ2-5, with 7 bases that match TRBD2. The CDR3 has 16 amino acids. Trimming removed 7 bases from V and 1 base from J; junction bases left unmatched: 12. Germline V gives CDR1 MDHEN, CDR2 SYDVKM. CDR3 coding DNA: TGTGCCAGCACCACTGCCCGTTGGGGGGGCCAAGAGACCCAGTACTTC. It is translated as CASTTARWGGQETQYF.

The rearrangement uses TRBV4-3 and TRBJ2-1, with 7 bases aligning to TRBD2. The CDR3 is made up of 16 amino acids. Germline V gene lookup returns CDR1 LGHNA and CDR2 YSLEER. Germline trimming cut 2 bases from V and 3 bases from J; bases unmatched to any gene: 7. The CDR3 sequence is CASSQTGSGGYNEQFF. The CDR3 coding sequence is TGCGCCAGCAGCCAAACGGGGTCGGGGGGCTACAATGAGCAGTTCTTC.

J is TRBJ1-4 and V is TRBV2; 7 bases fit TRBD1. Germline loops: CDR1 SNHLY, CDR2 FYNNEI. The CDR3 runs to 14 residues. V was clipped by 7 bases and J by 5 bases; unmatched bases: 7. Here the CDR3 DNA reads TGTGCCAGCATTAGGGACAGAAACAATGAAAAACTGTTTTTT. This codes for CASIRDRNNEKLFF. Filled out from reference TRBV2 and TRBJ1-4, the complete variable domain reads EPEVTQTPSHQVTQMGQEVILRCVPISNHLYFYWYRQILGQKVEFLVSFYNNEISEKSEIFDDQFSVERPDGSNFTLKIRSTKLEDSAMYFCASIRDRNNEKLFFGSGTQLSVL.

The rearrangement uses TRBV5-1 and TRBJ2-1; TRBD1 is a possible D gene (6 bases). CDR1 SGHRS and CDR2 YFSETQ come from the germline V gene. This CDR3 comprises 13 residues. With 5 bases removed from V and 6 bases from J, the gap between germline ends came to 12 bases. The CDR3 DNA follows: TGCGCCAGCAGGGACAGCGTCGGCAATGAGCAGTTCTTC. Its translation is CASRDSVGNEQFF.

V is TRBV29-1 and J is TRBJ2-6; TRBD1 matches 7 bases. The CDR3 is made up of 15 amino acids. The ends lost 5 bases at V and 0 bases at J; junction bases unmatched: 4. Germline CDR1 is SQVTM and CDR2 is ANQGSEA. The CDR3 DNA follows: TGCAGCGTTCGAGAGGGGGCCTCTGGGGCCAACGTCCTGACTTTC. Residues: CSVREGASGANVLTF. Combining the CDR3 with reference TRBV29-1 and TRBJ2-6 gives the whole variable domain SAVISQKPSRDICQRGTSLTIQCQVDSQVTMMFWYRQQPGQSLTLIATANQGSEATYESGFVIDKFPISRPNLTFSTLTVSNMSPEDSSIYLCSVREGASGANVLTFGAGSRLTVL.

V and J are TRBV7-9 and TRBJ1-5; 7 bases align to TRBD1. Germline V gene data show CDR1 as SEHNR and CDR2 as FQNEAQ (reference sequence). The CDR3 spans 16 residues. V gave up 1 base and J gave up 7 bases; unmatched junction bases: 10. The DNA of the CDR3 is TGTGCCAGCAGCTTAGGATTGGGGACAGAAAAACAGCCCCAGCATTTT. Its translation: CASSLGLGTEKQPQHF.

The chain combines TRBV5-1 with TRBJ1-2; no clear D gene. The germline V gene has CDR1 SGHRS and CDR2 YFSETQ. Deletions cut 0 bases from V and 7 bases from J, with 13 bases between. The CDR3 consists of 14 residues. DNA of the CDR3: TGCGCCAGCAGCTTGGAGCTGGCCGGGTCTGGCTACACCTTC. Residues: CASSLELAGSGYTF.

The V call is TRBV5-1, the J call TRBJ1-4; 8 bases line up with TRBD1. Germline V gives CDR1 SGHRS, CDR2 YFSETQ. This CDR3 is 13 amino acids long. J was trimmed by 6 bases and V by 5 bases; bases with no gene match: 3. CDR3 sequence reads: CASRDREDEKLFF. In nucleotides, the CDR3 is TGCGCCAGCAGGGACAGGGAAGATGAAAAACTGTTTTTT.

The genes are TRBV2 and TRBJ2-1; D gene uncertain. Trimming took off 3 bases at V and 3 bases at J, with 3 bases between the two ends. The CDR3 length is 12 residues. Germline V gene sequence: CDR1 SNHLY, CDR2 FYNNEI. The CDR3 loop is CASSDSYNEQFF. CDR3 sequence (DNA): TGTGCCAGCAGTGACAGCTACAATGAGCAGTTCTTC.

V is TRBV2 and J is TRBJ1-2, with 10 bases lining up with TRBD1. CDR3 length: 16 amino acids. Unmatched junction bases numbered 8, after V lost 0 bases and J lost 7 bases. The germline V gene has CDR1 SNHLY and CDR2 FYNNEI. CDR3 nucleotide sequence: TGTGCCAGCAGTGAAGCCTGGCCCAGGGACAGGGGTGGCTACACCTTC. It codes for CASSEAWPRDRGGYTF. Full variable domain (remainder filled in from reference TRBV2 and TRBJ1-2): EPEVTQTPSHQVTQMGQEVILRCVPISNHLYFYWYRQILGQKVEFLVSFYNNEISEKSEIFDDQFSVERPDGSNFTLKIRSTKLEDSAMYFCASSEAWPRDRGGYTFGSGTRLTVV.

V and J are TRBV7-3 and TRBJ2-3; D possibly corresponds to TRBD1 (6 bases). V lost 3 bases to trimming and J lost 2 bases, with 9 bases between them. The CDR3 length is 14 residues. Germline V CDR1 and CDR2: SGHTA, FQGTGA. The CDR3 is CASSLDRNTDTQYF. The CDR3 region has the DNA TGTGCCAGCAGCTTGGACAGAAACACAGATACGCAGTATTTT. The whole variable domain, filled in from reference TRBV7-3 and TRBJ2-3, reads GAGVSQTPSNKVTEKGKYVELRCDPISGHTALYWYRQSLGQGPEFLIYFQGTGAADDSGLPNDRFFAVRPEGSVSTLKIQRTERGDSAVYLCASSLDRNTDTQYFGPGTRLTVL.

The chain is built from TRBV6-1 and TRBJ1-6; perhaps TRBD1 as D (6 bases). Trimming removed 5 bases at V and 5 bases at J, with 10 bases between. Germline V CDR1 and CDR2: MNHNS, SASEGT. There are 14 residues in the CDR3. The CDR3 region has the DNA TGTGCCAGCAGTAGACAGGTCGATAATTCACCCCTCCACTTT. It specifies CASSRQVDNSPLHF.